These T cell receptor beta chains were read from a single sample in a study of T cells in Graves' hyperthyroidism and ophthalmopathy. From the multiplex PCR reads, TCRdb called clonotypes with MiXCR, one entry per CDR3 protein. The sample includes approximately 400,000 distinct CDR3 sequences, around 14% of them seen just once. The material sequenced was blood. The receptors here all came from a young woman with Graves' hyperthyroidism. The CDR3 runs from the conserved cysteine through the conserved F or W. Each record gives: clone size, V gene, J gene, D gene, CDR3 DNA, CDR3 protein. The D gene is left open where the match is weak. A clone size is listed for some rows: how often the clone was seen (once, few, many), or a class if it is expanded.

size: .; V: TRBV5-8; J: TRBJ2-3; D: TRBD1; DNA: TGTGCCAGCAGCTTTGGCGACAGGGTGGGAGATACGCAGTATTTT; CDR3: CASSFGDRVGDTQYF
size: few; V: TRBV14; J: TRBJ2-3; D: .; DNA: TGTGCCAGCCTAAGGGGGGGCGTCTACACAGATACGCAGTATTTT; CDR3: CASLRGGVYTDTQYF
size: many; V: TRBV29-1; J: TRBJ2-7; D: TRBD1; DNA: TGCAGCGTTGGGTTGGACAGGGGACGCGAGCAGTACTTC; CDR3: CSVGLDRGREQYF
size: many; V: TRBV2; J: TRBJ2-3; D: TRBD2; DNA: TGTGCCAGCAGTGAGCGAGGGCTAGCGGGCGATACGCAGTATTTT; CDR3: CASSERGLAGDTQYF
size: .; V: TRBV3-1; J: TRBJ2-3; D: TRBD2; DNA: TGTGCCAGCAGCCATTTAGCGGGAGGAGGCACAGATACGCAGTATTTT; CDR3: CASSHLAGGGTDTQYF
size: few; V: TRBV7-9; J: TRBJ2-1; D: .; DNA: TGTGCCAGCAGCTTAGTAGCGCTCTCCTACAATGAGCAGTTCTTC; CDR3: CASSLVALSYNEQFF
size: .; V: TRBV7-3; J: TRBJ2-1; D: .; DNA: TGTGCCAGCAGCTTGGGGACAGCGGGAGAGCAGTTCTTC; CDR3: CASSLGTAGEQFF
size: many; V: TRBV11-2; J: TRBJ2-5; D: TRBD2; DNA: TGTGCCAGCAGCCAAGGGGAGGGAGAGACCCAGTACTTC; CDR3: CASSQGEGETQYF
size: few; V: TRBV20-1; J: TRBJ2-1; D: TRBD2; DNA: TGCAGTGCCGTAGGGACTAGCGGGTACAATGAGCAGTTCTTC; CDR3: CSAVGTSGYNEQFF
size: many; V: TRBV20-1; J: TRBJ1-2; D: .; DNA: TGCAGTGCTAGGGAAGCCGGGACCTACACCTTC; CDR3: CSAREAGTYTF
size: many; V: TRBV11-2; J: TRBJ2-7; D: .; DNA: TGTGCCAGCAGCTTAGGGGCAGGGGCCCCCTACGAGCAGTACTTC; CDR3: CASSLGAGAPYEQYF
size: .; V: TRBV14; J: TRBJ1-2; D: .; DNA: TGTGCCAGCAGCCAAGGAAGGGGTATGGGTGACTATGGCTACACCTTC; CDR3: CASSQGRGMGDYGYTF
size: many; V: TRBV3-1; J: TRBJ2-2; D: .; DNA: TGTGCCAGTCGGACAGTGGCCGGGGAGCTGTTTTTT; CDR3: CASRTVAGELFF
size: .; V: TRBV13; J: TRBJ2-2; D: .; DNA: TGTGCCAGCAGCTTTTATGGGTGGAACACCGGGGAGCTGTTTTTT; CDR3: CASSFYGWNTGELFF
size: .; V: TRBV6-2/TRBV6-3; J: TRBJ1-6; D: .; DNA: TGTGCCAGCAGTTACTTAGACTTGAATTCACCCCTCCACTTT; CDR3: CASSYLDLNSPLHF
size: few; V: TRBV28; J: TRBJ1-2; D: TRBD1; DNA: TGTGCCAGCAGTTTCCTCCGGGACAGGAACTATGGCTACACCTTC; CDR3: CASSFLRDRNYGYTF
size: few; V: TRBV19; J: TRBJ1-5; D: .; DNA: TGTGCCAGTTCCGCGGCGGAAAGCAATCAGCCCCAGCATTTT; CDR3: CASSAAESNQPQHF
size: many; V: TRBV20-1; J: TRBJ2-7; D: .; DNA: TGCAGTGCTCATACTGGGCGGGGAGCCTACGAGCAGTACTTC; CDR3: CSAHTGRGAYEQYF
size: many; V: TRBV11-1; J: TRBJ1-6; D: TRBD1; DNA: TGTGCCAGCAGCCCGATCGGACAGGGGATGGCATCCTATAATTCACCCCTCCACTTT; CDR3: CASSPIGQGMASYNSPLHF
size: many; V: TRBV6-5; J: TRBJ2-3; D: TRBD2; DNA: TGTGCCAGCAGTTACTCGAAGGCTAGCGGGGGGGGGGCAGATACGCAGTATTTT; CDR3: CASSYSKASGGGADTQYF
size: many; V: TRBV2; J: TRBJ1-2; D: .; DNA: TGTGCCAGCAGTGAAGTCGGGGGATCCTATGGCTACACCTTC; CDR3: CASSEVGGSYGYTF
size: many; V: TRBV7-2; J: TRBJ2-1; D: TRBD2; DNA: TGTGCCAGCAGCTCCGGGCGCGGGAGCGGGGATCTCAATGAGCAGTTCTTC; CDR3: CASSSGRGSGDLNEQFF
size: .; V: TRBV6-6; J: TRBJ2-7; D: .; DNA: TGTGCCAGCAGTTACTCGGGCTGGGATCGGGGGAACTACGAGCAGTACTTC; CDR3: CASSYSGWDRGNYEQYF
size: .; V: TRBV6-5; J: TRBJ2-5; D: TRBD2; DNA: TGTGCCAGCAGTTACTTAGCGGGAGTATTTGAGACCCAGTACTTC; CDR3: CASSYLAGVFETQYF
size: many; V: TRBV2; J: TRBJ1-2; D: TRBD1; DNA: TGTGCCAGCAGACAGGGGGCAGGCGATGGCTACACCTTC; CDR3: CASRQGAGDGYTF
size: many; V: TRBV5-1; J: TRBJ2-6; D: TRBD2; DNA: TGCGCCAGCAAAGGAGTAGCGGGACTTCCTGGGGCCAACGTCCTGACTTTC; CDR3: CASKGVAGLPGANVLTF
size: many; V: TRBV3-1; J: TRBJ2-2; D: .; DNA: TGTGCCAGCAGCCACCCGGGAATGGGGCTCGGGGAGCTGTTTTTT; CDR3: CASSHPGMGLGELFF
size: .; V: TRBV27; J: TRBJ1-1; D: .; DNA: TGTGCCAGTGGGGTGCCGGGACGGGGGCCCCACACTGAAGCTTTCTTT; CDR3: CASGVPGRGPHTEAFF
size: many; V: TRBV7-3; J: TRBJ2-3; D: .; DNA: TGTGCCAGCAGCTTAGCCTCAGAGGGGACGCAGTATTTT; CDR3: CASSLASEGTQYF
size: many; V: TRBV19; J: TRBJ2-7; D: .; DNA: TGTGCCAGGCCTGAGAAACCCTACGAGCAGTACTTC; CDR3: CARPEKPYEQYF
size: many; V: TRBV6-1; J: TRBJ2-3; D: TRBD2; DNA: TGTGCCAGCAACCGGGAGGGCCACAGCACAGATACGCAGTATTTT; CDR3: CASNREGHSTDTQYF
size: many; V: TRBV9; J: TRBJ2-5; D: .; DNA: TGTGCCAGCAGCGCTCCCCAGCGGGCGGGTGGAGAGACCCAGTACTTC; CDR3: CASSAPQRAGGETQYF
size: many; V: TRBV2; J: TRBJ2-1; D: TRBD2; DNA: TGTGCCAGCTCGGGCCAGGGACTAACACACACGGAGCAGTTCTTC; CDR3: CASSGQGLTHTEQFF
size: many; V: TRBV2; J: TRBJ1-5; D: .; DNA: TGTGCCAGCAGTGGCGGGGGCGCGAATCAGCCCCAGCATTTT; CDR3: CASSGGGANQPQHF
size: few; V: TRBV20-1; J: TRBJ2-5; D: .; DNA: TGCAGTGCTGGAGGTGGGGGAGGAGAGACCCAGTACTTC; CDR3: CSAGGGGGETQYF
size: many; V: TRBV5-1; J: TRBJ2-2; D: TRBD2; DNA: TGCGCCAGCAGCTTGCTAGCGGGAGGGCCGGACACCGGGGAGCTGTTTTTT; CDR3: CASSLLAGGPDTGELFF
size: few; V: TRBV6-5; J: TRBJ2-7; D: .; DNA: TGTGCCAGCAGTTACTCGTACGCTGATACCTACGAGCAGTACTTC; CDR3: CASSYSYADTYEQYF